A selection of T cell receptor beta chains follows, all from one sample in a study of blood T cell repertoires in COVID-19. Sequencing was performed with immunoSEQ multiplex PCR; in TCRdb, only in-frame clones are kept and a portion is missing. Of around 99,000 clones listed, 84% are singletons. Sequencing was done on a sample of peripheral blood. Receptor source: a woman in her 50s with acute or convalescent COVID-19. CDR3s include the opening cysteine and the closing phenylalanine or tryptophan. A D gene is named only where the DNA matches it firmly. Size is omitted from some rows. Given values are once, few, many or a class for expanded clones.

CDR3 length	J gene	D gene	V gene	clone size	CDR3 protein	CDR3 DNA
14	TRBJ1-5	NA	TRBV5-1	NA	CASSLVGGVQPQHF	TGCGCCAGCAGCTTGGTAGGGGGGGTGCAGCCCCAGCATTTT
13	TRBJ2-7	NA	TRBV28	NA	CASSLVGPYEQYF	TGTGCCAGCAGCCTTGTGGGCCCCTACGAGCAGTACTTC
15	TRBJ2-3	TRBD1	TRBV6-4	NA	CASSEPGQGKDTQYF	TGTGCCAGCAGCGAACCGGGACAGGGGAAGGATACGCAGTATTTT
14	TRBJ2-5	TRBD2	TRBV10-3	NA	CAISGGGAQETQYF	TGTGCCATCAGTGGCGGGGGGGCACAAGAGACCCAGTACTTC
16	TRBJ2-1	TRBD2	TRBV7-6	NA	CASSSSGGFSYNEQFF	TGTGCCAGCAGCTCTAGCGGGGGGTTCTCCTACAATGAGCAGTTCTTC
15	TRBJ1-3	NA	TRBV6-2/TRBV6-3	NA	CASNPPGVKGNTIYF	TGTGCCAGCAACCCGCCAGGGGTTAAAGGAAACACCATATATTTT
14	TRBJ2-5	TRBD2	TRBV5-1	NA	CASRPAGGSETQYF	TGCGCCAGCCGCCCCGCGGGGGGGTCGGAGACCCAGTACTTC
19	TRBJ2-3	TRBD2	TRBV6-2/TRBV6-3	NA	CASSSAGTSGGAGTDTQYF	TGTGCCAGCAGCTCGGCCGGGACTAGCGGGGGGGCTGGCACAGATACGCAGTATTTT
16	TRBJ1-6	NA	TRBV6-5	NA	CASSLTTPSRSSPLHF	TGTGCCAGCAGTTTAACGACCCCGAGTCGGAGTTCACCCCTCCACTTT
15	TRBJ2-3	NA	TRBV6-5	NA	CASSYLGRGTDTQYF	TGTGCCAGCAGTTACCTTGGCAGGGGCACAGATACGCAGTATTTT
15	TRBJ2-2	TRBD1	TRBV7-3	once	CASSMDRANTGELFF	TGTGCCAGCAGCATGGACAGGGCAAACACCGGGGAGCTGTTTTTT
12	TRBJ2-7	NA	TRBV12-3/TRBV12-4	NA	CASRARSYEQYF	TGTGCCAGCAGGGCGCGGAGCTACGAGCAGTACTTC
13	TRBJ1-1	NA	TRBV29-1	NA	CSVSDQLNTEAFF	TGCAGCGTTAGCGACCAGTTGAACACTGAAGCTTTCTTT
14	TRBJ2-1	TRBD2	TRBV6-4	few	CATAGTSGGGEQFF	TGTGCCACCGCCGGGACTAGCGGGGGGGGTGAGCAGTTCTTC
11	TRBJ1-2	TRBD1	TRBV10-3	NA	CATTGDYGYTF	TGTGCCACAACAGGGGACTATGGCTACACCTTC
12	TRBJ1-2	NA	TRBV24-1	NA	CATSQGGYGYTF	TGTGCCACCAGTCAAGGGGGCTATGGCTACACCTTC
17	TRBJ1-5	NA	TRBV5-5	once	CASSPLGGGNSNQPQHF	TGTGCCAGCAGCCCTTTGGGGGGGGGCAATAGCAATCAGCCCCAGCATTTT
13	TRBJ2-7	NA	TRBV5-5	NA	CASSFYLRSEQYF	TGTGCCAGCAGCTTCTATCTAAGGAGCGAGCAGTACTTC
16	TRBJ2-2	NA	TRBV5-1	once	CASSLAPGGLTGELFF	TGCGCCAGCAGCTTGGCGCCAGGGGGACTCACCGGGGAGCTGTTTTTT
14	TRBJ1-2	NA	TRBV30	NA	CACHDRRVIRGYTF	TGTGCCTGCCACGACCGGAGGGTAATACGTGGCTACACCTTC
19	TRBJ2-3	TRBD2	TRBV7-9	NA	CASSPGLAGALLSTDTQYF	TGTGCCAGCAGCCCGGGACTAGCGGGGGCCCTACTCAGCACAGATACGCAGTATTTT
14	TRBJ2-7	TRBD1	TRBV19	NA	CASSQDRVGYEQYF	TGTGCCAGTAGCCAGGACAGGGTGGGTTACGAGCAGTACTTC
16	TRBJ2-2	NA	TRBV14	NA	CASSFARGADTGELFF	TGTGCCAGCAGCTTTGCTCGGGGGGCCGACACCGGGGAGCTGTTTTTT
15	TRBJ2-7	NA	TRBV6-5	NA	CASWVGPGGTYEQYF	TGTGCCAGCTGGGTCGGCCCAGGGGGGACCTACGAGCAGTACTTC
16	TRBJ2-5	TRBD2	TRBV5-1	NA	CASSLGTSGGKETQYF	TGCGCCAGCAGCTTAGGGACTAGCGGGGGAAAAGAGACCCAGTACTTC
14	TRBJ1-1	NA	TRBV30	NA	CAWSPGRGNTEAFF	TGTGCCTGGAGCCCTGGCAGGGGGAACACTGAAGCTTTCTTT
13	TRBJ1-2	TRBD1	TRBV6-5	few	CASRDREAYGYTF	TGTGCCAGCCGGGACAGGGAGGCCTATGGCTACACCTTC
16	TRBJ2-2	NA	TRBV19	few	CASSIWVGQDTGELFF	TGTGCCAGTAGTATTTGGGTCGGCCAGGACACCGGGGAGCTGTTTTTT
20	TRBJ1-2	NA	TRBV21-1	NA	CASSKSPIMRDRVFNYGYTF	TGTGCCAGCAGCAAAAGCCCGATAATGCGGGACAGGGTTTTTAACTATGGCTACACCTTC
13	TRBJ1-5	NA	TRBV28	NA	CASSLGRDQPQHF	TGTGCCAGCAGTTTGGGCAGGGATCAGCCCCAGCATTTT